The clone carrying this T cell receptor (beta chain) was counted many times. With V trimmed by 0 bases and J by 1 base, 17 bases remained unmatched. Per the germline V gene, CDR1 is LGHDT and CDR2 is YNNKEL (reference sequence). The CDR3 consists of 22 residues. MiXCR, run by TCRdb on the 5' RACE reads, gives a single entry per CDR3 protein. Among approximately 70,000 distinct CDR3 sequences, less than 8.5% were seen once, and the ten largest hold about 40%. This entry belongs to a study of T cells after yellow fever vaccination. The starting material was CD8+ T cells sorted from PBMCs, obtained 45 days after the first yellow fever vaccination. The clonotype originates from a man aged 18-30 years who received the YFV17D yellow fever vaccine. V gene TRBV3-1 combines with J gene TRBJ1-4; 10 bases match TRBD1. The CDR3 sequence: CASSQERQPGQGYLRTNEKLFF. In DNA, the CDR3 is TGTGCCAGCAGCCAAGAACGACAACCGGGACAGGGGTACCTGAGAACTAATGAAAAACTGTTTTTT.